This TCR beta chain originates from a study of CD8 T cells in ankylosing spondylitis. Findings and caveats of the study: Among TCR beta sequences, a motif of eight highly homologous variants appeared characteristic of ankylosing spondylitis blood. Peripheral blood samples showed relatively rare disease-linked clones, and these clones were CD8+.

The authors made TCR beta libraries by quantitative 5'-RACE with molecular barcodes. MiXCR was run by TCRdb on the 5' RACE reads, yielding one entry per CDR3 protein. Seen here are about 130,000 distinct CDR3 sequences, about 6.4% observed once, and the top ten hold 12%. This clonotype was detected ten times or more. The antigen is not known. Germline loops: CDR1 MNHNS, CDR2 SASEGT. CDR3 length: 14 residues. J lost 11 bases, V lost 6 bases, and 13 bases had no gene match. The source is a male donor with ankylosing spondylitis or in good health (not recorded which). What was sequenced was blood, either unsorted or a sorted T cell fraction (not recorded which). The rearrangement uses TRBV6-1 and TRBJ1-1, with 9 bases lining up with TRBD1. The CDR3 DNA reads as TGTGCCAGCAGCCAACCGGGACAGGGCCCTAGGGCTTTCTTT. Translated: CASSQPGQGPRAFF.